These 19 T cell receptor beta chains were sequenced from one sample in a study of shared clonotypes between healthy human individuals. Terminally differentiated effector memory CD45RA+ cells were excluded from the naive CD8 cells, which were CD45RO-negative and positively selected for CCR7. Measured with immunoSEQ multiplex PCR; TCRdb has only the in-frame clones, and not every one. The repertoire holds around 1.9 million clones, with roughly 91% as singletons. Sequenced material: naive CD8+ T cells from PBMCs. These receptors came from a man aged 18 to 30 in good health. Some clones in this sample may be carry-over from other donors' samples.

As DNA, the CDR3 is TGCGCCAGCAGCCCCGGTTTGGGGGGTGGCGCTGAAGCTTTCTTT. It translates to CASSPGLGGGAEAFF. The genes are TRBV4-3 and TRBJ1-1; D perhaps matches TRBD1 (5 bases). The CDR3 runs 15 residues. The V and J ends lost 4 bases and 6 bases respectively, with 18 bases between them. Germline lookup yields CDR1 LGHNA and CDR2 YSLEER.

The rearrangement joins TRBV7-9 to TRBJ2-7; 8 bases are a match to TRBD2. V shed 3 bases and J 3 bases; nucleotides not matched to a gene: 7. This CDR3 is 15 amino acids long. From germline, CDR1 is SEHNR and CDR2 FQNEAQ (reference sequence). The CDR3 nucleotides read TGTGCCAGCAGCTTTCCGGGACTAGGGAACTACGAGCAGTACTTC. Translating gives CASSFPGLGNYEQYF.

The V gene is TRBV5-1, the J gene TRBJ2-5, with D perhaps matching TRBD1 or TRBD2 (6 bases each). CDR1 SGHRS and CDR2 YFSETQ come from the germline V gene. V dropped 1 base and J dropped 3 bases, with 19 bases sitting between them. The CDR3 totals 17 residues. The chain's CDR3 is CASSLWGAGTAKETQYF. The CDR3 DNA is TGCGCCAGCAGCTTGTGGGGGGCCGGGACGGCTAAAGAGACCCAGTACTTC.

This chain joins TRBV4-1 and TRBJ1-1; 8 bases agree with TRBD1. From germline, CDR1 is MGHRA and CDR2 YSYEKL. J was trimmed by 1 base and V by 3 bases; bases with no gene match: 10. The CDR3 covers 17 residues. The CDR3 DNA reads TGCGCCAGCAGCCAGGAGAGGACAGGGCCAAAGAACACTGAAGCTTTCTTT. It yields the protein CASSQERTGPKNTEAFF.

This clone was observed a single time. The chain links TRBV6-5 to TRBJ1-2, with D possibly TRBD1 on 5 matching bases. Trimming pared 7 bases from V and 7 bases from J, leaving 19 bases between. This CDR3 contains 14 residues. Germline loops: CDR1 MNHEY, CDR2 SVGAGI. CDR3: CASTPGMGVGGYTF. The CDR3 nucleotides are TGTGCCAGCACCCCTGGGATGGGGGTGGGTGGCTACACCTTC.

Note on this clone: The same CDR3 can be traced to other DNA sequences in this sample. This chain joins TRBV13 and TRBJ2-7; no definite D call. V lost 3 bases and J lost 0, with 9 bases in between. From germline, CDR1 is PRHDT and CDR2 FYEKMQ (reference sequence). The CDR3 loop spans 14 amino acids. The CDR3 reads CASSLGRSSYEQYF. The CDR3 DNA reads TGTGCCAGCAGCTTGGGCCGAAGCTCCTACGAGCAGTACTTC. Full variable domain (outside the CDR3, taken from reference TRBV13 and TRBJ2-7): AAGVIQSPRHLIKEKRETATLKCYPIPRHDTVYWYQQGPGQDPQFLISFYEKMQSDKGSIPDRFSAQQFSDYHSELNMSSLELGDSALYFCASSLGRSSYEQYFGPGTRLTVT.

Notes on this clone: The sample holds other DNA sequences that translate to the same CDR3. The chain couples TRBV27 to TRBJ1-2; no reliable D call. This CDR3 contains 13 residues. V was shortened by 2 bases and J by 1 base, with 5 bases between the two germline ends. Germline CDR1 reads MNHEY; CDR2 reads SMNVEV (reference sequence). CDR3 nucleotides: TGTGCCAGCAGTTTAACCGTTAACTATGGCTACACCTTC. It codes for CASSLTVNYGYTF.

V and J are TRBV7-9 and TRBJ2-3; 9 nucleotides match TRBD2. Germline V gene data show CDR1 as SEHNR and CDR2 as FQNEAQ (reference sequence). V was pared by 4 bases and J by 3 bases, with 11 bases of the junction left unmatched. The CDR3 is 17 residues long. Written as DNA, the CDR3 is TGTGCCAGCAGCTCAACCTCGTTAGCGGGAGTTACAGATACGCAGTATTTT. It specifies CASSSTSLAGVTDTQYF. Complete variable domain (other parts from reference TRBV7-9 and TRBJ2-3): DTGVSQNPRHKITKRGQNVTFRCDPISEHNRLYWYRQTLGQGPEFLTYFQNEAQLEKSRLLSDRFSAERPKGSFSTLEIQRTEQGDSAMYLCASSSTSLAGVTDTQYFGPGTRLTVL.

The genes are TRBV28 and TRBJ2-7; unclear D gene. Germline V lookup: CDR1 MDHEN, CDR2 SYDVKM. Trimming took off 8 bases at V and 6 bases at J, with 14 bases between the two ends. This CDR3 comprises 12 residues. This chain's CDR3 is CASGPWGSEQYF. The CDR3 DNA follows: TGTGCCAGCGGACCTTGGGGTAGCGAGCAGTACTTC.

As concerns this clone: Other DNA sequences in this specimen translate into the identical CDR3. The J gene is TRBJ2-7, the V gene TRBV4-1, with a weak D call TRBD2 (5 bases). This CDR3 has 15 amino acids. V lost 0 bases and J lost 0, with 9 bases in between. In germline, CDR1 is MGHRA, CDR2 YSYEKL. CDR3 sequence (DNA): TGCGCCAGCAGCCAAGATCGGGGAACCTCCTACGAGCAGTACTTC. Protein: CASSQDRGTSYEQYF.

The J gene is TRBJ1-4, the V gene TRBV19, with D perhaps matching TRBD1 (6 bases). Germline lookup yields CDR1 LNHDA and CDR2 SQIVND (reference sequence). V lost 4 bases and J 6 bases, leaving 24 bases between the germline ends. The CDR3 consists of 18 residues. CDR3 sequence (DNA): TGTGCCAGTAGTACCCACCCACAGGGCCCGGGCCTGGATGAAAAACTGTTTTTT. Its translation is CASSTHPQGPGLDEKLFF. The whole variable domain, filled in from reference TRBV19 and TRBJ1-4, reads DGGITQSPKYLFRKEGQNVTLSCEQNLNHDAMYWYRQDPGQGLRLIYYSQIVNDFQKGDIAEGYSVSREKKESFPLTVTSAQKNPTAFYLCASSTHPQGPGLDEKLFFGSGTQLSVL.

This sequence joins TRBV6-5 and TRBJ2-1; 9 nucleotides agree with TRBD1. V shed 11 bases and J 5 bases; nucleotides not matched to a gene: 10. Per the germline V gene, CDR1 is MNHEY and CDR2 is SVGAGI. CDR3 size: 14 residues. CDR3 nucleotides: TGTGCCGTAACAGGGGGCCCCTGGAACAATGAGCAGTTCTTC. The encoded protein is CAVTGGPWNNEQFF.

The chain is built from TRBV7-8 and TRBJ1-2, with D possibly being TRBD1 (5 bases). Looked up from germline, CDR1 is SGHVS and CDR2 is FQNEAQ. V shed 4 bases and J shed 7 bases, with 13 bases lying between them. This CDR3 has 13 residues. The chain's CDR3 is CASSSSRDGGYTF. DNA of the CDR3: TGTGCCAGCAGCTCCTCCAGGGACGGTGGCTACACCTTC.

The CDR3 bases are TGTGCCAGCAGCTTAGTGCCCACAGGCTGGGATGAGCAGTTCTTC. It yields the protein CASSLVPTGWDEQFF. The J gene is TRBJ2-1, the V gene TRBV7-9, with D possibly being TRBD1 (5 bases). The CDR3 length is 15 residues. The germline V gene encodes CDR1 SEHNR and CDR2 FQNEAQ (reference sequence). V was pared by 1 base and J by 8 bases, with 15 bases between. Combining the CDR3 with reference TRBV7-9 and TRBJ2-1 gives the whole variable domain DTGVSQNPRHKITKRGQNVTFRCDPISEHNRLYWYRQTLGQGPEFLTYFQNEAQLEKSRLLSDRFSAERPKGSFSTLEIQRTEQGDSAMYLCASSLVPTGWDEQFFGPGTRLTVL.

The genes are TRBV4-3 and TRBJ2-2; 7 bases fit TRBD2. From germline, CDR1 is LGHNA and CDR2 YSLEER. CDR3 length: 17 amino acids. With V trimmed by 1 base and J by 5 bases, 10 bases remained unmatched. The CDR3 DNA follows: TGCGCCAGCAGCCAAGCTTTGACGGGGAGGGAGACCGGGGAGCTGTTTTTT. Translating gives CASSQALTGRETGELFF.

Only one count was recorded for this clone. The J gene is TRBJ2-1, the V gene TRBV28; TRBD2 aligns across 10 bases. Trimming removed 5 bases from V and 5 bases from J; junction bases left unmatched: 12. This CDR3 has 17 residues. CDR1 is MDHEN, CDR2 SYDVKM, per germline. CDR3 DNA: TGTGCCAGCAGTCCCGGGACTAGCGAGGATGAGGACAATGAGCAGTTCTTC. Translated, it gives CASSPGTSEDEDNEQFF.

This chain joins TRBV5-4 and TRBJ1-1, with D perhaps matching TRBD1 (6 bases). This CDR3 has 18 residues. V lost 4 bases, J lost 6 bases, and 28 bases lay in between. Germline V gene lookup returns CDR1 SGHNT and CDR2 YYREEE (reference sequence). Here the CDR3 reads CASSQERSLKGVWAEAFF. In DNA, the CDR3 is TGTGCCAGCAGCCAGGAACGGTCCCTGAAGGGGGTATGGGCTGAAGCTTTCTTT.

A single count supports this clone. V gene TRBV19 combines with J gene TRBJ2-7; 12 bases agree with TRBD1. CDR1 and CDR2 (germline): LNHDA, SQIVND (reference sequence). The CDR3 runs 15 residues. V gave up 1 base and J gave up 5 bases; unmatched junction bases: 3. The CDR3 loop is CASSIAGTGGNEQYF. DNA for the CDR3: TGTGCCAGTAGTATAGCGGGGACAGGGGGCAACGAGCAGTACTTC.

The chain combines TRBV5-5 with TRBJ2-3; TRBD1 aligns across 7 bases. Unmatched junction bases numbered 6, after V lost 4 bases and J lost 1 base. Germline V gives CDR1 SGHKS, CDR2 YYEKEE (reference sequence). There are 15 residues in the CDR3. The DNA for the CDR3 is TGTGCCAGCAGCGTAATGAGGGGGCGCACAGATACGCAGTATTTT. It is translated as CASSVMRGRTDTQYF.